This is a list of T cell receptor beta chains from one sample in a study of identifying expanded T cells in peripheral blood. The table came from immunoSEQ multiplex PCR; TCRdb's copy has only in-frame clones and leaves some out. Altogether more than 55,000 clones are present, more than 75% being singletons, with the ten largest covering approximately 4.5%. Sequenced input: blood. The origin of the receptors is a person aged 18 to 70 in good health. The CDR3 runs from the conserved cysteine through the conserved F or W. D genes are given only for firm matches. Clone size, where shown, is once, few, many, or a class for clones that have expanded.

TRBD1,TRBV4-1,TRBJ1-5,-,TGCGCCAGCAGCCAAGATTGGGTCGACAGGGAAAGAGATCAGCCCCAGCATTTT,CASSQDWVDRERDQPQHF
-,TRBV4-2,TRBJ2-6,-,TGTGCCAGCAGCCAAGAGCCACAGGGAGGGGCCAACGTCCTGACTTTC,CASSQEPQGGANVLTF
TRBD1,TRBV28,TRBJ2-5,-,TGTGCCAGCAGTGGGACAGGGACGGGGAAGGGCCAAGAGACCCAGTACTTC,CASSGTGTGKGQETQYF
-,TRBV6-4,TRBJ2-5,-,TGTGCCAGCAGTGAAGGGGGGGACCAAGAGACCCAGTACTTC,CASSEGGDQETQYF
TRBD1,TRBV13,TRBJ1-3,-,TGTGCCAGCAGCTCGGGACAGGGATTTGGAAACACCATATATTTT,CASSSGQGFGNTIYF
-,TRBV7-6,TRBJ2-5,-,TGTGCCAGCAGCCAACCGGGCCGGGAGGAGACCCAGTACTTC,CASSQPGREETQYF
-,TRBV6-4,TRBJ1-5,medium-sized,TGTGCCAGCAGTGGGGACAGCAATCAGCCCCAGCATTTT,CASSGDSNQPQHF
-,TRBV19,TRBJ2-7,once,TGTGCCAGTAGTGGCCCGGTCGCGTACGAGCAGTACTTC,CASSGPVAYEQYF
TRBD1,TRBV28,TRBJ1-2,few,TGTGCCAGCAGTAGCCCGACAGGGTGGGATGGCTACACCTTC,CASSSPTGWDGYTF
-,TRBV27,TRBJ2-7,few,TGTGCCAGCAGTTTGGACTACCGCTACGAGCAGTACTTC,CASSLDYRYEQYF
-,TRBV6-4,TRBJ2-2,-,TGTGCCAGCAGTGGTAGTTTGGACACCGGGGAGCTGTTTTTT,CASSGSLDTGELFF
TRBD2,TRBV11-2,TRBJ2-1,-,TGTGCCAGCAGCCGTAAAGCGGGGGGTTATTACAATGAGCAGTTCTTC,CASSRKAGGYYNEQFF
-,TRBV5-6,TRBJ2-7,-,TGTGCCAGCAGCTTCAGCGAGCAGTACTTC,CASSFSEQYF
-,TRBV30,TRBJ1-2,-,TGTGCCTGGAGTGTACGAAGGGCCCTAAATAACTATGGCTACACCTTC,CAWSVRRALNNYGYTF
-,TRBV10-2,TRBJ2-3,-,TGCGCCAGCAGTCCCACGGGTAATCCTAGCACAGATACGCAGTATTTT,CASSPTGNPSTDTQYF
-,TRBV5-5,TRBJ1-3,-,TGTGCCAGCAGCTTGGGTCCGGACACCATATATTTT,CASSLGPDTIYF
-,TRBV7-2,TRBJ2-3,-,TGTGCCTGCCGGGGGCAGGGGAATACAGATACGCAGTATTTT,CACRGQGNTDTQYF
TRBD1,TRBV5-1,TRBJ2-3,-,TGCGCCAGCAGCTTTGACGGGCAGGGGGAGGATACGCAGTATTTT,CASSFDGQGEDTQYF
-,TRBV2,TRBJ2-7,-,TGTGCCAGCAGTGTGGCAGGCTACGAGCAGTACTTC,CASSVAGYEQYF
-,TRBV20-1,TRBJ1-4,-,TGCAGTGCTAGCCTCAATGAAAAACTGTTTTTT,CSASLNEKLFF
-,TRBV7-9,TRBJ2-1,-,TGTGCCAGCACCCAGGAGGGCCACAATGAGCAGTTCTTC,CASTQEGHNEQFF
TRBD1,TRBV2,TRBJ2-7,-,TGTGCCAGCAGAGCCGGGACAGCCTACGAGCAGTACTTC,CASRAGTAYEQYF
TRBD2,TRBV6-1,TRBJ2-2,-,TGTGCCAGCAGTGAAGCTAGCGGGGACACCGGGGAGCTGTTTTTT,CASSEASGDTGELFF
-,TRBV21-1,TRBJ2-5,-,TGTGCCAGCAGCAACACTAGCGGAGGACAAGAGACCCAGTACTTC,CASSNTSGGQETQYF
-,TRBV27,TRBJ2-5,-,TGTGCCAGCATGCCGATACAGGGCTTCGGGGAGACCCAGTACTTC,CASMPIQGFGETQYF
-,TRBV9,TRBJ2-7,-,TGTGCCAGCAGCGTAGGATCGGGGTTGGGGGAGCAGTACTTC,CASSVGSGLGEQYF
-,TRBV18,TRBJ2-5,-,TGTGCCAGCTCACCTGCCTCGGGCCGAGAGACCCAGTACTTC,CASSPASGRETQYF
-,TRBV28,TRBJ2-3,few,TGTGCCAGCAGATACACAGATACGCAGTATTTT,CASRYTDTQYF
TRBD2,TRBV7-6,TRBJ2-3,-,TGTGCCAGCAGCTTTGTTCCGGGGGGGCAGTTAGATACGCAGTATTTT,CASSFVPGGQLDTQYF
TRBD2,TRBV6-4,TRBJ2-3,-,TGTGCCAGCAGTGACTCCTCCGGGGGGGGCACAGATACGCAGTATTTT,CASSDSSGGGTDTQYF
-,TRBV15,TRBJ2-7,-,TGTGCCACCAGCAGAGGCAGGGACATCTCCTACGAGCAGTACTTC,CATSRGRDISYEQYF
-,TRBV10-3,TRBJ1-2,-,TGTGCCATCAGGCCCGGGACTGGCTACACCTTC,CAIRPGTGYTF